The clone carrying this TCR beta chain was counted between two and nine times. Its antigen is as yet unknown. TCRdb reprocessed the RACE reads via MiXCR and lists one record per CDR3 protein. The data hold tens of thousands of distinct CDR3 sequences, with roughly 10% observed a single time. Specified time point: patch test 3, about 24 weeks after DPC sensitization. Treatment denoted: therapeutic diphenylcyclopropenone sensitization with weekly scalp DPC. Trimming removed 8 bases at V and 7 bases at J, with 3 bases between. CDR1 ENHRY and CDR2 SYGVKD come from the germline V gene. CDR3 length: 9 residues. The sample comes from a study of human T cells and chemical hapten exposure. Study outcomes and limitations: Patch test score was positively correlated with the counts of TCRs that had expanded at PT1.

The sequences come from whole blood, collected in connection with sensitization to the hapten diphenylcyclopropenone (DPC). The TCR originated in a middle-aged woman with alopecia areata. Some clones in this sample may be carry-over from other donors' samples. V is TRBV10-3 and J is TRBJ2-1, with D unresolved. The CDR3 here is CAIYNEQFF. DNA for the CDR3: TGTGCCATCTATAATGAGCAGTTCTTC.